A selection of T cell receptor beta chains follows, all from one sample in a study of cytomegalovirus exposure and HLA in healthy donors. TCRdb keeps only in-frame clones here, not all; method: immunoSEQ multiplex PCR. Of roughly 100,000 clones in the sample, roughly 80% were seen once. The sequenced sample was PBMCs. The receptors come from a man aged 45 to 65 in good health and CMV-seropositive. Both conserved end residues are part of each CDR3. Fields, in order: clone size, V gene, J gene, D gene, CDR3 protein, CDR3 DNA. D genes are given only for firm matches. The size of a clone is reported for some rows only, either as once, few or many, or as a class for expanded clones.

>.|TRBV30|TRBJ1-4|.
CACQGRDEKLFF
TGTGCCTGTCAGGGGAGGGATGAAAAACTGTTTTTT
>.|TRBV11-2|TRBJ2-3|.
CASSLAWGESDTQYF
TGTGCCAGCAGCTTAGCATGGGGAGAGTCAGATACGCAGTATTTT
>.|TRBV19|TRBJ2-3|.
CASSIRDSGDTQYF
TGTGCCAGTAGTATAAGGGATAGCGGAGATACGCAGTATTTT
>.|TRBV9|TRBJ2-7|TRBD2
CASSPGTTFYEQYF
TGTGCCAGCAGCCCCGGGACTACATTCTACGAGCAGTACTTC
>.|TRBV10-1|TRBJ2-7|.
CASSVEVRGPQYF
TGCGCCAGCAGTGTGGAGGTTCGTGGGCCGCAGTACTTC
>.|TRBV11-2|TRBJ2-3|TRBD2
CASSLQPTSGSGADTQYF
TGTGCCAGCAGCTTACAACCGACTAGCGGGAGTGGTGCGGATACGCAGTATTTT
>.|TRBV15|TRBJ2-1|TRBD2
CATSRGTSGSEDEQFF
TGTGCCACCAGCAGAGGGACTAGCGGGAGTGAGGATGAGCAGTTCTTC
>.|TRBV5-6|TRBJ2-3|TRBD1
CASSLGRAGGADTQYF
TGTGCCAGCAGCCTTGGTCGGGCAGGGGGCGCGGATACGCAGTATTTT
>once|TRBV19|TRBJ2-1|.
CASSITPPRSSYNEQFF
TGTGCCAGTAGTATAACCCCGCCAAGGAGCTCCTACAATGAGCAGTTCTTC
>.|TRBV30|TRBJ1-4|.
CAWNHQGTNEKLFF
TGTGCCTGGAATCACCAGGGGACTAATGAAAAACTGTTTTTT
>once|TRBV6-4|TRBJ2-3|TRBD2
CASSEEASGRARDTQYF
TGTGCCAGCAGTGAAGAGGCTAGCGGGAGGGCCAGGGATACGCAGTATTTT
>.|TRBV5-4|TRBJ2-5|TRBD2
CASTKAGQETQYF
TGTGCCAGCACCAAAGCGGGGCAAGAGACCCAGTACTTC
>few|TRBV30|TRBJ1-2|.
CAWSGSGKNGYTF
TGTGCCTGGAGTGGGTCGGGGAAAAATGGCTACACCTTC
>.|TRBV28|TRBJ1-4|TRBD1
CASRVGGPNEKLFF
TGTGCCAGCAGGGTAGGGGGCCCTAATGAAAAACTGTTTTTT
>.|TRBV5-6|TRBJ2-7|TRBD1
CASIRTGGSYEQYF
TGTGCCAGCATCAGGACAGGGGGGTCGTACGAGCAGTACTTC
>.|TRBV7-3|TRBJ2-1|.
CASSLASDGEQFF
TGTGCCAGCAGCTTAGCTAGTGATGGTGAGCAGTTCTTC
>.|TRBV4-2|TRBJ2-7|TRBD2
CASSQSITSVSYEQYF
TGTGCCAGCAGCCAGTCGATCACTAGCGTCTCCTACGAGCAGTACTTC
>.|TRBV18|TRBJ1-3|.
CASSPTATERTGNTIYF
TGTGCCAGCTCACCTACCGCGACGGAGAGAACTGGAAACACCATATATTTT
>.|TRBV6-1|TRBJ2-7|TRBD1
CASTTGGQSYEQYF
TGTGCCAGCACCACAGGGGGCCAGTCCTACGAGCAGTACTTC
>once|TRBV2|TRBJ1-6|.
CASRAGSPLHF
TGTGCCAGCAGGGCGGGTTCACCCCTCCACTTT
>.|TRBV30|TRBJ1-2|.
CAWRVAYGYTF
TGTGCCTGGAGGGTGGCCTATGGCTACACCTTC
>few|TRBV10-1|TRBJ2-2|.
CATSRRTNTGELFF
TGCGCCACCTCACGGCGGACGAACACCGGGGAGCTGTTTTTT
>.|TRBV2|TRBJ2-2|TRBD2
CASTREGAGELFF
TGTGCCAGCACACGGGAGGGCGCCGGGGAGCTGTTTTTT
>.|TRBV2|TRBJ2-7|.
CASKERENYEQYF
TGTGCCAGCAAAGAACGGGAGAACTACGAGCAGTACTTC
>.|TRBV14|TRBJ2-3|.
CASSPLVGTDTQYF
TGTGCCAGCAGCCCTTTAGTTGGTACAGATACGCAGTATTTT
>once|TRBV4-3|TRBJ2-2|.
CASSQDARHTGELFF
TGCGCCAGCAGCCAAGACGCCAGGCACACCGGGGAGCTGTTTTTT
>.|TRBV7-9|TRBJ2-1|.
CASSLVSGKSGSYNEQFF
TGTGCCAGCAGCTTAGTGTCGGGGAAGTCGGGCTCCTACAATGAGCAGTTCTTC
>.|TRBV5-1|TRBJ2-1|TRBD2
CASSIAGVSNEQFF
TGCGCCAGCAGTATAGCGGGAGTGTCCAATGAGCAGTTCTTC
>once|TRBV7-2|TRBJ2-7|TRBD2
CASSLPGGYEQYF
TGTGCCAGCAGTCTACCGGGGGGGTACGAGCAGTACTTC
>once|TRBV5-8|TRBJ1-2|TRBD1
CASSLSDRGHGYTF
TGTGCCAGCAGCTTGTCGGACAGGGGCCATGGCTACACCTTC
>.|TRBV19|TRBJ2-2|.
CASSKETGLNTGELFF
TGTGCCAGTAGTAAAGAGACAGGACTGAACACCGGGGAGCTGTTTTTT
>.|TRBV6-1|TRBJ2-1|TRBD2
CASSEASGSYNEQFF
TGTGCCAGCAGTGAGGCTAGCGGGAGCTACAATGAGCAGTTCTTC
>.|TRBV11-2|TRBJ2-2|TRBD2
CASSFPGLAGGPRTGELFF
TGTGCCAGCAGCTTCCCGGGACTAGCGGGAGGGCCTCGTACCGGGGAGCTGTTTTTT
>.|TRBV11-2|TRBJ2-7|.
CASSLDEPMSSYEQYF
TGTGCCAGCAGCTTAGATGAGCCGATGAGCTCCTACGAGCAGTACTTC
>.|TRBV29-1|TRBJ2-7|TRBD2
CSAASGRAAGEQYF
TGCAGCGCCGCTAGCGGGAGGGCCGCCGGCGAGCAGTACTTC
>.|TRBV27|TRBJ1-2|.
CASSPQEGEGYTF
TGTGCCAGCAGTCCCCAAGAGGGGGAAGGCTACACCTTC
>.|TRBV5-1|TRBJ2-5|.
CASSATGTGTAGGHQETQYF
TGCGCCAGCAGCGCTACCGGGACAGGGACAGCGGGAGGCCACCAAGAGACCCAGTACTTC
>.|TRBV5-1|TRBJ2-2|TRBD2
CASSLGTSGTGELFF
TGCGCCAGCAGTCTCGGGACTAGCGGCACCGGGGAGCTGTTTTTT
>.|TRBV7-9|TRBJ1-1|.
CSSSLVAGEAFF
TGTTCCAGCAGCTTAGTGGCAGGGGAAGCTTTCTTT
>.|TRBV4-1|TRBJ2-7|TRBD1
CASSQDKGTGYHEQYF
TGCGCCAGCAGCCAAGATAAAGGGACAGGGTATCACGAGCAGTACTTC
>.|TRBV28|TRBJ2-3|TRBD2
CASNIAGGGTDTQYF
TGTGCCAGCAATATAGCGGGAGGGGGCACAGATACGCAGTATTTT
>few|TRBV5-1|TRBJ1-1|.
CASSLIGGMNTEAFF
TGCGCCAGCAGCTTGATCGGGGGAATGAACACTGAAGCTTTCTTT